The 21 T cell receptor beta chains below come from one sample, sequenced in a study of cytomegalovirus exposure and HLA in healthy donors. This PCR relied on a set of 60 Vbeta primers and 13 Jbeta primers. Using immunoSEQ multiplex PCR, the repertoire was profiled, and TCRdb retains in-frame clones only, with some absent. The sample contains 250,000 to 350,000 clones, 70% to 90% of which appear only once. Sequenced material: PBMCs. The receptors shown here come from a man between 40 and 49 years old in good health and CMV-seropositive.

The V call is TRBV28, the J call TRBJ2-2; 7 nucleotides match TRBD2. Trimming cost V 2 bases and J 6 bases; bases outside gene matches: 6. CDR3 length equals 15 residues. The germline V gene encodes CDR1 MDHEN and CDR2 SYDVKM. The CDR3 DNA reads TGTGCCAGCAGTTTAGGGGGGAGGGGACCCGGGGAGCTGTTTTTT. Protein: CASSLGGRGPGELFF.

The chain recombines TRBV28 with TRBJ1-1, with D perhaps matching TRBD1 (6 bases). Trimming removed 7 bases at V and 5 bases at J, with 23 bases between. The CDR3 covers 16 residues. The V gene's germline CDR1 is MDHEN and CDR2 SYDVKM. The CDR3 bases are TGTGCCAGCAACTTCAATCCTCCAGGGGCCGGGACTGAAGCTTTCTTT. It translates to CASNFNPPGAGTEAFF. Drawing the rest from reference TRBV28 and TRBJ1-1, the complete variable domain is DVKVTQSSRYLVKRTGEKVFLECVQDMDHENMFWYRQDPGLGLRLIYFSYDVKMKEKGDIPEGYSVSREKKERFSLILESASTNQTSMYLCASNFNPPGAGTEAFFGQGTRLTVV.

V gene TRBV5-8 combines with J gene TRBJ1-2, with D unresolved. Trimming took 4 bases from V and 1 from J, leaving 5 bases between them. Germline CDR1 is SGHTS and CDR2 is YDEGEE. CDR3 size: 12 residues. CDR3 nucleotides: TGTGCCAGCAGCCCCATTAACTATGGCTACACCTTC. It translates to CASSPINYGYTF.

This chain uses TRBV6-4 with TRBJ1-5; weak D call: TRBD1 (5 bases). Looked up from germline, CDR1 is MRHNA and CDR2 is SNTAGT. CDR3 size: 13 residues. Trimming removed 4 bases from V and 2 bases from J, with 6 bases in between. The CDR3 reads CASSVGGNQPQHF. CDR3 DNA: TGTGCCAGCAGTGTAGGGGGCAATCAGCCCCAGCATTTT.

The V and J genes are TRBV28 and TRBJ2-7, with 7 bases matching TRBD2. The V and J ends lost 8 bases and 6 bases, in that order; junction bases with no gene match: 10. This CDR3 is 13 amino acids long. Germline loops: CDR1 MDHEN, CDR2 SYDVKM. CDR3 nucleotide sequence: TGTGCCAGCTGGGGTGGGGAGCGGGGCGAGCAGTACTTC. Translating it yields CASWGGERGEQYF.

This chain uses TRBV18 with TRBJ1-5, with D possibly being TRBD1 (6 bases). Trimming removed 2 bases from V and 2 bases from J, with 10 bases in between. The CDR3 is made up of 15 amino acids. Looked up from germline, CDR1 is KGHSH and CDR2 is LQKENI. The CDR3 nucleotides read TGTGCCAGCTCACCAGCGGACAGCGGCAATCAGCCCCAGCATTTT. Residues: CASSPADSGNQPQHF.

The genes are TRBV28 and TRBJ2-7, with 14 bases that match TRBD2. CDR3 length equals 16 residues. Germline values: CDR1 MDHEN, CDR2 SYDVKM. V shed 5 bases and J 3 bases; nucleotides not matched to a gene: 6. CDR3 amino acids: CASSPAGLAGDYEQYF. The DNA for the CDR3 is TGTGCCAGCAGTCCAGCGGGACTAGCGGGGGACTACGAGCAGTACTTC.

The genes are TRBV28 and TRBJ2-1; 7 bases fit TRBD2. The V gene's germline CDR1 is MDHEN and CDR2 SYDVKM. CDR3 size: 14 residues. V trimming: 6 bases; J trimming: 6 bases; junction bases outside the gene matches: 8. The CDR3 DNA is TGTGCCAGCAGCACTGGGAGGGTGGGCAATGAGCAGTTCTTC. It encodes CASSTGRVGNEQFF.

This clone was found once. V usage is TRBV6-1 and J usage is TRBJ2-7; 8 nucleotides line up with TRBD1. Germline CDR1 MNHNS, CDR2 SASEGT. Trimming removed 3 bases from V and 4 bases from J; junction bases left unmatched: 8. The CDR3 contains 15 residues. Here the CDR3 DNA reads TGTGCCAGCAGTGACCGCGACAGGGGCCCGTACGAGCAGTACTTC. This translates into CASSDRDRGPYEQYF.

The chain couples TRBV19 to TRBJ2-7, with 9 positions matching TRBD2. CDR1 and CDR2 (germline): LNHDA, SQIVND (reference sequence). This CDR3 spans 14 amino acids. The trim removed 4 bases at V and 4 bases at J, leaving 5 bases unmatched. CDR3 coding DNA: TGTGCCAGTAGTAAGGCGGGAGGGCGTTACGAGCAGTACTTC. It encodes CASSKAGGRYEQYF.

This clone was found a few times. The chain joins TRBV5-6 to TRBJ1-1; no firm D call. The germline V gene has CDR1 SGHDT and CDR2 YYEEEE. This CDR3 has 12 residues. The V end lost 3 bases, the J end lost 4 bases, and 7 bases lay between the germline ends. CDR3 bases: TGTGCCAGCAGCTGGGAGGGCACTGAAGCTTTCTTT. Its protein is CASSWEGTEAFF. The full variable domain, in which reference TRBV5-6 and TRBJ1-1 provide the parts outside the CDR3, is DAGVTQSPTHLIKTRGQQVTLRCSPKSGHDTVSWYQQALGQGPQFIFQYYEEEERQRGNFPDRFSGHQFPNYSSELNVNALLLGDSALYLCASSWEGTEAFFGQGTRLTVV.

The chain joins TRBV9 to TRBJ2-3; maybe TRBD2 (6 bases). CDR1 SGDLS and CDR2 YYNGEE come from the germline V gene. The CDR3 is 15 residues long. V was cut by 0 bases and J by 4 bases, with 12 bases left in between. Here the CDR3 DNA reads TGTGCCAGCAGCGTAGAACTAGCTGCACCAGATACGCAGTATTTT. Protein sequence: CASSVELAAPDTQYF.

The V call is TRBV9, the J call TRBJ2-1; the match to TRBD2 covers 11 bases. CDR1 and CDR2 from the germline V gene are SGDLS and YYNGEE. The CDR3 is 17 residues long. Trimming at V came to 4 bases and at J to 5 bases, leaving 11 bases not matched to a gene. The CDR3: CASSPQPTSGMDNEQFF. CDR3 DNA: TGTGCCAGCAGCCCTCAGCCGACTAGCGGGATGGACAATGAGCAGTTCTTC.

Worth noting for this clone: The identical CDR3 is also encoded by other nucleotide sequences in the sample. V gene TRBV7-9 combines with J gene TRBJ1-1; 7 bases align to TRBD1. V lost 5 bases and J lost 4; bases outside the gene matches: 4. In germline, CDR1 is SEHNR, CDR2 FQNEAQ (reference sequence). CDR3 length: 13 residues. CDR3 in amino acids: CASSRPGGTEAFF. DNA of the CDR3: TGTGCCAGCAGCCGTCCAGGGGGCACTGAAGCTTTCTTT.

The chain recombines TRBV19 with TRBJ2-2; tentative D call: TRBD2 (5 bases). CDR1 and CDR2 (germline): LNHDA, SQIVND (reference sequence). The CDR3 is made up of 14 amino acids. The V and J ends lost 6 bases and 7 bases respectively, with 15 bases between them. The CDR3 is CASSPILVIGELFF. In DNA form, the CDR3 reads TGTGCCAGTAGCCCCATACTAGTTATCGGGGAGCTGTTTTTT.

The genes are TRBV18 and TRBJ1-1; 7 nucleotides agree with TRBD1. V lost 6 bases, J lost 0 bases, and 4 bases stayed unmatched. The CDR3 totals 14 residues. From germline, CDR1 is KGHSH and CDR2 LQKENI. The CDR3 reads CASSQGQMNTEAFF. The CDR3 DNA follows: TGTGCCAGCTCTCAGGGACAGATGAACACTGAAGCTTTCTTT.

The CDR3 DNA sequence: TGTGCCAGCAGTTCGGGCGGGACCGGTCAGTACTTC. Its protein is CASSSGGTGQYF. V usage is TRBV28 and J usage is TRBJ2-7, with D possibly being TRBD2 (6 bases). The CDR3 runs to 12 residues. Germline V gives CDR1 MDHEN, CDR2 SYDVKM. V lost 4 bases to trimming and J lost 10 bases, with 14 bases between them.

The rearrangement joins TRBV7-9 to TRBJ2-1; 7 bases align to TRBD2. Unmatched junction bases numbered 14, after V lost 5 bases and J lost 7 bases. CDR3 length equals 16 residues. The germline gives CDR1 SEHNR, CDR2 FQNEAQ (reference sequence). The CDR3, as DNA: TGTGCCAGCAGCCAACTGTCCGCTAGCGGTAAAAATGAGCAGTTCTTC. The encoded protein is CASSQLSASGKNEQFF.

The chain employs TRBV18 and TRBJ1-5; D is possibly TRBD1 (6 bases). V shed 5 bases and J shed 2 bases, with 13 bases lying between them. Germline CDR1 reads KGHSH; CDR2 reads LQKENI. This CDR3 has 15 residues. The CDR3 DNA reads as TGTGCCAGCTCAACTACAGGGTATGGCAATCAGCCCCAGCATTTT. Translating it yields CASSTTGYGNQPQHF.

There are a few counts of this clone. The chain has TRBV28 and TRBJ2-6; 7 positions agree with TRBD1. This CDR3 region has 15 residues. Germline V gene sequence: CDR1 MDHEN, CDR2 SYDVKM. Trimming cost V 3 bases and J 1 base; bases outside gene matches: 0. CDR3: CASSLTGSGANVLTF. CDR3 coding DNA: TGTGCCAGCAGTTTGACAGGGTCTGGGGCCAACGTCCTGACTTTC.

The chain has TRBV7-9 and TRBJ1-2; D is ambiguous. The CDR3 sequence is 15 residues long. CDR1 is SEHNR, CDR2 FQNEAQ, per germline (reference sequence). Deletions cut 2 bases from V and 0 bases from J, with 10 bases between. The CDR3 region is CASSLTPGTNYGYTF. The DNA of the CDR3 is TGTGCCAGCAGCTTAACACCCGGGACTAACTATGGCTACACCTTC.